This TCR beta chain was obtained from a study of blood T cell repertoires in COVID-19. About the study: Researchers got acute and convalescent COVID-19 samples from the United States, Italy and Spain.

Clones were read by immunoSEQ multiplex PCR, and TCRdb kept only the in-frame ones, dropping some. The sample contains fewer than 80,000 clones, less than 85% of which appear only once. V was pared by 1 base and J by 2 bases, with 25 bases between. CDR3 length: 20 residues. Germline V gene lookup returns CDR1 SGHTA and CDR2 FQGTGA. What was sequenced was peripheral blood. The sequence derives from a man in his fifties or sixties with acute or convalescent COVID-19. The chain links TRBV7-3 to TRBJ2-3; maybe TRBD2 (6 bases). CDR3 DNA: TGTGCCAGCAGCTTAAAACCCCTCGCTTCCCCGGGACTTGCCACAGATACGCAGTATTTT. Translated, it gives CASSLKPLASPGLATDTQYF. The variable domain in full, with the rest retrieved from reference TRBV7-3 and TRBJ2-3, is GAGVSQTPSNKVTEKGKYVELRCDPISGHTALYWYRQSLGQGPEFLIYFQGTGAADDSGLPNDRFFAVRPEGSVSTLKIQRTERGDSAVYLCASSLKPLASPGLATDTQYFGPGTRLTVL.